This T cell receptor (beta chain) was obtained from a study of control samples from healthy donors and cancer patients. The CDR3 extends over 16 amino acids. Profiling relied on immunoSEQ multiplex PCR, and the TCRdb table lists in-frame clones only, not all of them. The data hold around 120,000 clones, with 88% observed a single time. This sequence originates from a man aged 35 to 55 in good health. The chain joins TRBV21-1 to TRBJ2-3; TRBD1 is the table's D call and was not checked against the DNA. TRBV21-1 is a documented pseudogene. Source material: blood. In nucleotides, the CDR3 is TGTGCCAGCAGTCCCTCGTATCAGGGAATGGCAGATACGCAGTATTTT. It yields the protein CASSPSYQGMADTQYF.